The clone carrying this TCR beta chain was found once. Antigen specificity is unknown. The data stem from a study of shared clonotypes between healthy human individuals. Study observations and caveats: Generation of non-shared clonotypes was less probable than generation of clonotypes shared by all four donors. Donor clonotype sharing was expected to depend on sequencing depth.

TCRdb's copy holds only in-frame clones and misses some; the assay was immunoSEQ multiplex PCR. The data hold about 870,000 clones, with about 91% observed a single time. Terminally differentiated effector memory CD45RA+ cells were excluded from the naive CD8 cells, which were CD45RO-negative and positively selected for CCR7. All participating donors were Caucasian adults from Nashville, Tennessee. The sequence was collected from a man aged 25 to 40 in good health. The specimen was naive CD8+ T cells sorted from blood.

DNA of the CDR3: TGCAGCGTTGATGACTATGGCTACACCTTC. Protein: CSVDDYGYTF. The chain couples TRBV29-1 to TRBJ1-2; D gene unclear. This CDR3 is 10 amino acids long. V lost 3 bases, J lost 3 bases, and 2 bases lay in between. Germline V gene sequence: CDR1 SQVTM, CDR2 ANQGSEA.